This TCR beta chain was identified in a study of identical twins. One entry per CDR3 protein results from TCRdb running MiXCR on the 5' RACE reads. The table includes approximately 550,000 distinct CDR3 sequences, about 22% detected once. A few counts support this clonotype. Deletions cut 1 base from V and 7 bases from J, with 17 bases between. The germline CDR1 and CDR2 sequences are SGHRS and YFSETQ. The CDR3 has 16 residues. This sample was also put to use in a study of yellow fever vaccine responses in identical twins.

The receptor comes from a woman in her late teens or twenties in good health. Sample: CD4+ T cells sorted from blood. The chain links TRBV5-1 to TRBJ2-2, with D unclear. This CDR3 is CASSLTLLVGRGELFF. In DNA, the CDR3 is TGCGCCAGCAGCTTGACCCTTCTCGTAGGGCGCGGGGAGCTGTTTTTT.